Described below is a single T cell receptor (beta chain) sequence and its context. Its specificity is not known. The data originate from a study of cytomegalovirus exposure and HLA in healthy donors. Whole-study results and caveats: Reports credit the classifier with highly specific, highly sensitive diagnosis of cytomegalovirus status. In vitro checks showed that a few CMV-associated chains really do target CMV antigens. Earlier analysis yielded a pattern in which most TCR beta V segments were productive about 87% or about 30% of the time.

Germline V CDR1 and CDR2: SGDLS, YYNGEE. The CDR3 length is 15 residues. The V gene lost 0 bases and the J gene lost 6 bases, with 12 bases spanning the gap. Researchers ran the PCR with 60 Vbeta and 13 Jbeta primers. Original processing notes: The authors later counted roughly 76 million unique TCR beta chains, some 10 million of them shared. Repertoires were generated with immunoSEQ multiplex PCR, while TCRdb's copy carries only in-frame clones and drops some. For V, J and clone size, that table is used; D and trimming come from the DNA. This table holds 150,000 to 200,000 clones, over 75% found once.

The sequence came from a young woman in good health and CMV-seronegative. The chain links TRBV9 to TRBJ2-2; D remains ambiguous. Specimen: PBMCs. CDR3 DNA sequence: TGTGCCAGCAGCGTAGCGATAGACTCGTCCGGGGAGCTGTTTTTT. Translating gives CASSVAIDSSGELFF.